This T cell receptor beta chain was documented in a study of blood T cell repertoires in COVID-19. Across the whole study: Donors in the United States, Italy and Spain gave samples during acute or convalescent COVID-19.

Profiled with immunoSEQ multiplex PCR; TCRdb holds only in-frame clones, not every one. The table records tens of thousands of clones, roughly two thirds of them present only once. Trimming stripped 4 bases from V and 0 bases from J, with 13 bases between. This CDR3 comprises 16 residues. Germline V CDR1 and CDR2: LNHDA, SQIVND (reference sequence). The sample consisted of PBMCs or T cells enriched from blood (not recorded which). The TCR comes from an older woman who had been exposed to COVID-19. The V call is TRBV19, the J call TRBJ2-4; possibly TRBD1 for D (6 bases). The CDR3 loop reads CASSSQMDRAKNIQYF. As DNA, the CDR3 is TGTGCCAGTAGTAGCCAAATGGACAGAGCCAAAAACATTCAGTACTTC.